This record covers a single T cell receptor beta chain. The antigen is not known. Trimming took off 5 bases at V and 5 bases at J, with 18 bases between the two ends. In germline, CDR1 is MNHEY, CDR2 SVGAGI. The CDR3 sequence is 15 residues long. Replicate PCRs from sorted subsets contained approximately 220 ng DNA, which is 30,000 to 35,000 T cell genomes. Sequenced by immunoSEQ multiplex PCR; TCRdb stores in-frame clones only, minus some. The sample lists about 2.4 million clones; around nine tenths were seen once. A split of CD4+ cells into CD45RA+ naive and CD45RA-negative memory subsets was performed. These data originate in a study of shared clonotypes between healthy human individuals. The study, taken as a whole, reports: Limited genetic and exposure-history diversity came from having few donors.

The material sequenced was naive CD4+ T cells sorted from blood. As to subset: CD45RA+ positively selected. The sequence was obtained from a man between 18 and 29 years old in good health. The V and J genes are TRBV6-5 and TRBJ2-5, with D possibly called TRBD1 or TRBD2 (5 bases each). The CDR3 DNA reads TGTGCCAGCAGTCGGGACCGCTCAAAGCGGGAGACCCAGTACTTC. Encoded protein: CASSRDRSKRETQYF.